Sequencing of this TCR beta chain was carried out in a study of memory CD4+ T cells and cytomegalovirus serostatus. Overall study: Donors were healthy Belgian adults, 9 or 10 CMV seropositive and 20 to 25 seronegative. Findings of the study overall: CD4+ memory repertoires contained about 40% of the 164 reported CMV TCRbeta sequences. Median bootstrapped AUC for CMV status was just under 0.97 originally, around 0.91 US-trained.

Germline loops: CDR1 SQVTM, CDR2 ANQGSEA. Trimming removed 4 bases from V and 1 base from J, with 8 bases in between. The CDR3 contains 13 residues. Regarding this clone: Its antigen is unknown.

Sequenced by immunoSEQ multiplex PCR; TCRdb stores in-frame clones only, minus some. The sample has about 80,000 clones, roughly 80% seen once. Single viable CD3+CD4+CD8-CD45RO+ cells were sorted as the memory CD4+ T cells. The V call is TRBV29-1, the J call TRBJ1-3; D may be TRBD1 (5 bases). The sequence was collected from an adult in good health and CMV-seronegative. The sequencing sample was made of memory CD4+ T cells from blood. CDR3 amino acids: CSVAPGSGNTIYF. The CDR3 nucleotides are TGCAGCGTTGCACCAGGGTCTGGAAACACCATATATTTT.